The entry that follows covers one T cell receptor beta chain sequence. The antigen is not known. The CDR3 contains 15 residues. CDR1 SGHDT and CDR2 YYEEEE come from the germline V gene. V trimming: 4 bases; J trimming: 7 bases; junction bases outside the gene matches: 10. This entry comes from a study of T cell repertoires in cytomegalovirus infection. Study background: Public TCR beta signature analysis indicated the presence of both CMV infection and matching HLA type.

Study results and limitations: The study identified carriers of CMV plus the relevant HLA from cumulative public TCR beta family frequency. Predominance within the ex vivo response was attributable to HLA-C-restricted CMV-specific TCR beta clonotypes.

TCRdb re-called the reads with MiXCR, one entry per CDR3 protein. The sample has about 450,000 distinct CDR3 sequences, 30% to 40% seen once. The sequenced sample consisted of PBMCs. The chain recombines TRBV5-6 with TRBJ2-1, with 8 bases lining up with TRBD2. This receptor was taken from a human donor in good health (CMV status not recorded). Some clones in this sample may be carry-over from other donors' samples. CDR3 sequence (DNA): TGTGCCAGCAGCCCGGGGGGGCGGGGGCTTAATGAGCAGTTCTTC. Amino acid sequence: CASSPGGRGLNEQFF.